This T cell receptor (beta chain) was captured in a study of T-cell memory formation after mild COVID-19. Findings of the study overall: Second-wave clones with a day 37 peak had unconfirmed SARS-CoV-2 specificity.

TCRdb reanalysed the 5' RACE reads using MiXCR and keeps one entry per CDR3 protein. The table has 350,000 to 500,000 distinct CDR3 sequences, 20% seen once; the top ten hold around 9.2%. This clonotype was seen only a few times. Its antigen is as yet unknown. The sequence was obtained from an adult woman who had mild COVID-19 (a few samples of this study predate the infection). Cell type and time point are not known. Specimen: PBMCs or a T cell subset sorted from them (not recorded which).

Here the CDR3 DNA reads TGTGCCAGCAGCTTAGCTCGCAGGACAAGGAGTCAGCCCCAGCATTTT. It yields the protein CASSLARRTRSQPQHF. The rearrangement links TRBV7-6 to TRBJ1-5, with D tentatively TRBD1 (5 bases). The CDR3 sequence is 16 residues long. V was clipped by 0 bases and J by 6 bases, with 15 bases between them. Germline CDR1 SGHVS, CDR2 FNYEAQ.